This T cell receptor beta chain emerged from a study of cytomegalovirus exposure and HLA in healthy donors. Study overall: Of several hundred genotyped donors, approximately 84% clustered with self-reported Caucasian donors. Overall study results and limits: It was reported that the classifier diagnosed cytomegalovirus status with high specificity and sensitivity in both the original and validation cohorts. Evidence from a later analysis indicated that most CMV-associated TCR beta chains looked HLA-restricted. CMV serostatus was the sole immune exposure data available.

On this clone itself: Its antigen is not known.

Germline lookup yields CDR1 SGHVS and CDR2 FNYEAQ. The CDR3 spans 16 residues. V was pared by 1 base and J by 4 bases, with 11 bases between. This PCR relied on a set of 60 Vbeta primers and 13 Jbeta primers. Assay: immunoSEQ multiplex PCR; the TCRdb copy retains only in-frame clones and omits some. Seen here are 180,000 or so clones, approximately 79% observed once, and the top ten hold over 12%. The chain employs TRBV7-6 and TRBJ2-6; possibly TRBD2 for D (5 bases). This TCR was sampled from a man in his fifties or sixties in good health and CMV-seropositive. Source material: PBMCs. The CDR3 nucleotides are TGTGCCAGCAGCTTAGTCGGGGTACCGGGGGCCAACGTCCTGACTTTC. Its translation is CASSLVGVPGANVLTF.